This T cell receptor beta chain stems from a study of blood T cell repertoires in COVID-19. The method was immunoSEQ multiplex PCR; TCRdb's version includes in-frame clones alone and lacks a portion of them. The sample has under 55,000 clones, about 72% seen once. The CDR3 extends over 13 amino acids. Germline-derived CDR1 and CDR2 are SGHRS and YFSETQ. V was clipped by 0 bases and J by 1 base, with 5 bases between them. The TCR was taken from a woman aged 45-60 years with acute COVID-19. The sample consisted of PBMCs or T cells enriched from blood (not recorded which). This chain joins TRBV5-1 and TRBJ2-7, with D possibly TRBD1 on 5 matching bases. CDR3 residues: CASSLDRSYEQYF. CDR3 DNA: TGCGCCAGCAGCTTGGACAGGTCCTACGAGCAGTACTTC.